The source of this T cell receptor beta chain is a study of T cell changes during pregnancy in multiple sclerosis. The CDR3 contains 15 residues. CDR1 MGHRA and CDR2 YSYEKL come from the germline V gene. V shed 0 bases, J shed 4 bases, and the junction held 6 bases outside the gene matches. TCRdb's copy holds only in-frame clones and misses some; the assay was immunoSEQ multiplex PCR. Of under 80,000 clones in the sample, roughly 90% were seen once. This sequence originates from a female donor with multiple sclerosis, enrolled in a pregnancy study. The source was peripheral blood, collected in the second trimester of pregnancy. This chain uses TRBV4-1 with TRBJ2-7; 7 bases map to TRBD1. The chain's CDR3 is CASSQEIGGRYEQYF. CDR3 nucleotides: TGCGCCAGCAGCCAAGAAATAGGGGGCCGGTACGAGCAGTACTTC.